Below are 26 T cell receptor beta chains sequenced from a single sample in a study of T cell repertoires in cytomegalovirus infection. TCRdb re-derived calls from the reads in MiXCR, one entry per CDR3 protein. Of around 300,000 distinct CDR3 sequences in the sample, roughly 25% are singletons; the top ten hold about an eighth. These receptors have no known antigen. Material: cultured PBMCs, obtained from culture after CMV antigen stimulation. The receptors shown here come from a human donor in good health (CMV status not recorded). Some clones in this sample may be carry-over from other donors' samples.

This clonotype was seen only a few times. The gene calls are TRBV5-6 and TRBJ2-1; D is uncertain. From germline, CDR1 is SGHDT and CDR2 YYEEEE. The CDR3 sequence is 15 residues long. V was pared by 5 bases and J by 1 base, with 13 bases between. The CDR3 here is CASRGRTASYNEQFF. CDR3 in DNA: TGTGCCAGCAGAGGAAGGACGGCTTCCTACAATGAGCAGTTCTTC. The entire variable domain, with the rest obtained from reference TRBV5-6 and TRBJ2-1, is as follows: DAGVTQSPTHLIKTRGQQVTLRCSPKSGHDTVSWYQQALGQGPQFIFQYYEEEERQRGNFPDRFSGHQFPNYSSELNVNALLLGDSALYLCASRGRTASYNEQFFGPGTRLTVL.

At least ten counts were recorded for this clonotype. The rearrangement uses TRBV5-1 and TRBJ1-6, with unresolved D. V was trimmed by 1 base and J by 7 bases, leaving 9 bases between them. The CDR3 is 14 amino acids. Germline V gives CDR1 SGHRS, CDR2 YFSETQ. In nucleotides, the CDR3 is TGCGCCAGCAGCTTGCGGGCGGTCAATTCACCCCTCCACTTT. It translates to CASSLRAVNSPLHF.

The rearrangement uses TRBV19 and TRBJ1-5, with D possibly matching TRBD1 (6 bases). Between the trimmed V and J ends, which lost 7 bases and 2 bases, there was a span of 18 bases. Germline CDR1 is LNHDA and CDR2 is SQIVND (reference sequence). The CDR3 contains 16 residues. CDR3 protein: CASIPTGGEGNQPQHF. The CDR3 DNA follows: TGTGCCAGTATTCCGACAGGAGGGGAGGGCAATCAGCCCCAGCATTTT.

The chain carries TRBV19 and TRBJ1-4; maybe TRBD1 (6 bases). Trimming shortened V by 7 bases and J by 6 bases, and 12 bases separated the two germline ends. The CDR3 length is 13 residues. CDR1 LNHDA and CDR2 SQIVND come from the germline V gene (reference sequence). CDR3 in amino acids: CASTRDIDEKLFF. The CDR3 DNA reads as TGTGCCAGTACTAGGGACATTGATGAAAAACTGTTTTTT. Full variable domain (outside the CDR3, taken from reference TRBV19 and TRBJ1-4): DGGITQSPKYLFRKEGQNVTLSCEQNLNHDAMYWYRQDPGQGLRLIYYSQIVNDFQKGDIAEGYSVSREKKESFPLTVTSAQKNPTAFYLCASTRDIDEKLFFGSGTQLSVL.

This clonotype was counted between two and nine times. The rearrangement joins TRBV20-1 to TRBJ1-5, with a weak D call TRBD1 (5 bases). Trimming pared 0 bases from V and 12 bases from J, leaving 24 bases between. The CDR3 is made up of 16 amino acids. Germline V gives CDR1 DFQATT, CDR2 SNEGSKA (reference sequence). CDR3 region: CSARDRQSSSLERQHF. DNA for the CDR3: TGCAGTGCTAGAGACAGACAGTCCTCATCTTTGGAACGCCAGCATTTT.

Only a few counts were recorded for this clonotype. The rearrangement uses TRBV18 and TRBJ1-1; D is unresolved. V lost 3 bases and J lost 1, with 15 bases in between. Germline CDR1 is KGHSH and CDR2 is LQKENI. The CDR3 consists of 16 residues. The CDR3 nucleotides are TGTGCCAGCTCACCGAGGGCAGCCCTACAGAACACTGAAGCTTTCTTT. Protein: CASSPRAALQNTEAFF. Full variable domain (missing parts from reference TRBV18 and TRBJ1-1): NAGVMQNPRHLVRRRGQEARLRCSPMKGHSHVYWYRQLPEEGLKFMVYLQKENIIDESGMPKERFSAEFPKEGPSILRIQQVVRGDSAAYFCASSPRAALQNTEAFFGQGTRLTVV.

J is TRBJ2-3 and V is TRBV4-1; 8 nucleotides align to TRBD2. The CDR3 is made up of 15 amino acids. Germline loops: CDR1 MGHRA, CDR2 YSYEKL. V lost 4 bases and J lost 7; bases outside the gene matches: 10. CDR3 protein: CASSPLAGGRNTQYF. As DNA, the CDR3 is TGCGCCAGCAGCCCTTTGGCGGGAGGTAGGAATACGCAGTATTTT.

The table lists this clonotype with a few counts. The chain employs TRBV6-6 and TRBJ2-1; D could derive from TRBD1 or TRBD2 (6 bases each). The CDR3 has 19 residues. Trimming left V 1 base short and J 8 bases short, with 27 bases between. The germline V gene has CDR1 MNHNY and CDR2 SVGAGI (reference sequence). This chain's CDR3 is CASSYWPTGAVAGVDEQFF. The CDR3 coding sequence is TGTGCCAGCAGTTACTGGCCGACGGGGGCGGTCGCCGGCGTGGATGAGCAGTTCTTC.

At least ten counts were recorded for this clonotype. V and J are TRBV7-2 and TRBJ2-1; perhaps TRBD2 as D (5 bases). The V and J ends lost 2 bases and 5 bases respectively, with 25 bases between them. Looked up from germline, CDR1 is SGHTA and CDR2 is FQGNSA. The CDR3 loop spans 19 amino acids. The CDR3 is CASSLYGPGSVADHNEQFF. The CDR3 coding sequence is TGTGCCAGCAGCTTATATGGTCCGGGGTCCGTCGCCGATCACAATGAGCAGTTCTTC.

This clonotype has only a few counts. The V call is TRBV2, the J call TRBJ2-1; 7 nucleotides match TRBD2. The CDR3 consists of 15 residues. Per germline, CDR1 SNHLY and CDR2 FYNNEI. V shed 6 bases, J shed 4 bases, and the junction held 9 bases outside the gene matches. In DNA, the CDR3 is TGTGCCAGCAGGGGAGCGGGACGGGCGTACAATGAGCAGTTCTTC. Its protein is CASRGAGRAYNEQFF.

V gene TRBV6-2 or TRBV6-3 combines with J gene TRBJ2-1; D is ambiguous. This CDR3 region has 13 residues. Trimming shortened V by 3 bases and J by 4 bases, and 7 bases separated the two germline ends. Germline CDR1 reads MNHEY; CDR2 reads SVGEGT. In DNA, the CDR3 is TGTGCCAGCAGTTATACGAGTTACAATGAGCAGTTCTTC. This gives the protein CASSYTSYNEQFF.

This chain joins TRBV12-5 and TRBJ2-7, with 7 bases aligning to TRBD1. The CDR3 sequence is 14 residues long. Germline trimming cut 3 bases from V and 2 bases from J; bases unmatched to any gene: 4. The V gene's germline CDR1 is LGHNT and CDR2 FRNRAP. CDR3 protein: CASGFGTAPYEQYF. In DNA, the CDR3 is TGTGCTAGTGGTTTTGGGACAGCCCCCTACGAGCAGTACTTC.

The sample holds many counts of this clonotype. This chain links TRBV6-2 or TRBV6-3 with TRBJ2-7, with D possibly matching TRBD2 (7 bases). V lost 2 bases and J lost 6, with 17 bases in between. The CDR3 length is 15 residues. CDR1 is MNHEY and CDR2 is SVGEGT in the germline V gene. CDR3 amino acids: CASSYVNGGLVEQYV. CDR3 nucleotides: TGTGCCAGCAGTTACGTAAACGGGGGGCTGGTCGAGCAGTACGTC.

The J gene is TRBJ1-5, the V gene TRBV29-1, with a possible D match to TRBD1 (5 bases). Per the germline V gene, CDR1 is SQVTM and CDR2 is ANQGSEA. CDR3 length: 19 residues. Trimming removed 4 bases at V and 1 base at J, with 26 bases between. The CDR3 sequence is CSVGGGDYPRIGSNQPQHF. The CDR3 nucleotides are TGCAGCGTTGGAGGTGGGGACTACCCGCGAATTGGAAGCAATCAGCCCCAGCATTTT.

The chain recombines TRBV6-5 with TRBJ2-7; D gene uncertain. CDR1 is MNHEY and CDR2 is SVGAGI in the germline V gene. Trimming left V 7 bases short and J 5 bases short, with 15 bases between. The CDR3 is 13 amino acids. CDR3 sequence (DNA): TGTGCCAGCACTGAGCCGGCGGCAAACGAGCAGTACTTC. It is translated as CASTEPAANEQYF.

This clonotype was recorded at least ten times. The chain employs TRBV7-2 and TRBJ2-1, with 7 bases matching TRBD2. V shed 0 bases and J 7 bases; nucleotides not matched to a gene: 12. From germline, CDR1 is SGHTA and CDR2 FQGNSA. This CDR3 region has 17 residues. CDR3 sequence (DNA): TGTGCCAGCAGCTTAGCGCAGTGGGGGGGTTTTGGGAATGAGCAGTTCTTC. Amino acids: CASSLAQWGGFGNEQFF.

The chain carries TRBV19 and TRBJ2-1; 9 nucleotides align to TRBD1. J was trimmed by 16 bases and V by 6 bases; bases with no gene match: 19. This CDR3 is 15 amino acids long. Germline V gene lookup returns CDR1 LNHDA and CDR2 SQIVND (reference sequence). Here the CDR3 DNA reads TGTGCCAGTAGCCCCCGGGACAGGGAGGCCTCGGGGAACTTCTTC. Its protein product is CASSPRDREASGNFF.

V is TRBV12-3 or TRBV12-4 and J is TRBJ2-1; 8 bases match TRBD2. Trimming cost V 8 bases and J 5 bases; bases outside gene matches: 8. The CDR3 is made up of 14 amino acids. CDR3 sequence (DNA): TGTGCCAGCGGGTTCACGACTAGCGACAATGAGCAGTTCTTC. Its translation: CASGFTTSDNEQFF.

This chain connects TRBV7-9 to TRBJ1-1; D remains unclear. The V end lost 3 bases, the J end lost 7 bases, and 15 bases lay between the germline ends. This CDR3 comprises 14 residues. Per the germline V gene, CDR1 is SEHNR and CDR2 is FQNEAQ (reference sequence). As DNA, the CDR3 is TGTGCCAGCAGCTTTCACCCTTCGATCGGTGAAGCTTTCTTT. As protein: CASSFHPSIGEAFF.

CDR3 sequence: CASGQGGSGELFF. CDR3 sequence (DNA): TGTGCCAGCGGACAAGGGGGAAGCGGGGAGCTGTTTTTT. This chain uses TRBV6-6 with TRBJ2-2; tentative D call: TRBD1 (6 bases). Trimming cost V 8 bases and J 7 bases, with 14 bases left between them. Per germline, CDR1 MNHNY and CDR2 SVGAGI (reference sequence). The CDR3 loop spans 13 amino acids.

This clonotype was seen ten or more times. The V gene is TRBV12-5, the J gene TRBJ2-3; D gene ambiguous. The CDR3 spans 13 residues. Germline values: CDR1 LGHNT, CDR2 FRNRAP. With 5 bases removed from V and 2 bases from J, the gap between germline ends came to 8 bases. CDR3 in DNA: TGTGCTAGTGGTCAATCGAACACAGATACGCAGTATTTT. It translates to CASGQSNTDTQYF. The full variable domain, completed using reference TRBV12-5 and TRBJ2-3, is DARVTQTPRHKVTEMGQEVTMRCQPILGHNTVFWYRQTMMQGLELLAYFRNRAPLDDSGMPKDRFSAEMPDATLATLKIQPSEPRDSAVYFCASGQSNTDTQYFGPGTRLTVL.

This clonotype appeared a few times. CDR3 DNA: TGTGCCAGCAGTTCCCTAATAGCGGGAGGGACGCAGCACGAGCAGTACGTC. Amino acids: CASSSLIAGGTQHEQYV. The V gene is TRBV12-3 or TRBV12-4, the J gene TRBJ2-7; 11 bases align to TRBD2. The V gene end was trimmed by 4 bases and the J gene end by 5 bases; junction bases not matched to a gene: 13. The CDR3 is 17 amino acids.

The CDR3 region has the DNA TGTGCCAGCAGCCCGGGACAGGATTTCACAGATACGCAGTATTTT. It yields the protein CASSPGQDFTDTQYF. This chain connects TRBV14 to TRBJ2-3; 8 bases are a match to TRBD1. Trimming took 4 bases from V and 2 from J; bases not matched to a gene: 5. Germline-derived CDR1 and CDR2 are SGHDN and FVKESK. The CDR3 has 15 amino acids.

This clonotype was seen ten or more times. The chain recombines TRBV7-8 with TRBJ2-1, with D perhaps TRBD1 or TRBD2 (5 bases each). This CDR3 is 14 amino acids long. V lost 6 bases and J lost 9, with 18 bases in between. Germline values: CDR1 SGHVS, CDR2 FQNEAQ. CDR3 residues: CASRFDLRGGEQFF. The CDR3, as DNA: TGTGCCAGCAGATTCGACCTCCGGGGCGGTGAGCAGTTCTTC.

This clonotype was recorded at least ten times. The rearrangement uses TRBV7-2 and TRBJ1-2; TRBD1 matches at 12 bases. Germline lookup yields CDR1 SGHTA and CDR2 FQGNSA. The CDR3 contains 16 residues. Trimming cost V 4 bases and J 4 bases; bases outside gene matches: 7. CDR3 sequence (DNA): TGTGCCAGCAGCTCCCTGTGGGACAGGGGGCTCTATGGCTACACCTTC. It is translated as CASSSLWDRGLYGYTF.

The chain is built from TRBV6-5 and TRBJ1-2; D is perhaps TRBD1 (6 bases). CDR1 MNHEY and CDR2 SVGAGI come from the germline V gene. CDR3 length: 15 residues. Trimming removed 0 bases at V and 9 bases at J, with 17 bases between. CDR3 protein: CASSYSRQALYSYTF. The CDR3, as DNA: TGTGCCAGCAGTTACTCGAGACAGGCGCTTTATAGCTACACCTTC.